One sample yielded the 15 T cell receptor beta chains listed below, sequenced in a study of regulatory and conventional T cells in RAG deficiency. Generated by immunoSEQ multiplex PCR, the TCRdb table keeps only in-frame clones and is missing some. The table has around 33,000 clones, approximately 90% seen once. These data were also filed under a second study, of regulatory T cells. That work adds: The primer mix had 52 TRBV and 13 TRBJ primers.

Sequenced material: CD8+ T cells sorted from blood. The receptors were gathered from a human donor in good health.

Points on this clone: A read error may be the cause here, since a much bigger clone is one base away. The chain is built from TRBV7-3 and TRBJ1-5; the D is unclear. Germline CDR1 is SGHTA and CDR2 is FQGTGA. The CDR3 is 16 amino acids. Here the CDR3 reads CTSSGRTERLDQPQHF. The CDR3 DNA reads as TGTACCAGCAGCGGCCGTACAGAGCGGTTGGATCAGCCCCAGCATTTT.

The rearrangement links TRBV5-5 to TRBJ2-5; maybe TRBD2 (5 bases). TRBJ2-7 matches the DNA end more closely, so the J call is doubtful. The CDR3 length is 13 residues. CDR1 and CDR2 from the germline V gene are SGHKS and YYEKEE (reference sequence). As DNA, the CDR3 is TGTGCCAGCAGCTTCGGGGTGGCCAACGAGCAGTACTTC. Amino acids: CASSFGVANEQYF.

The chain has TRBV5-4 and TRBJ2-5, with D perhaps TRBD2 (6 bases). The V gene lost 7 bases and the J gene lost 4 bases, with 11 bases spanning the gap. The CDR3 has 12 amino acids. CDR1 is SGHNT, CDR2 YYREEE, per germline (reference sequence). CDR3 sequence: CASSQGGETQYF. CDR3 nucleotides: TGTGCCAGCTCCCAGGGAGGAGAGACCCAGTACTTC.

The gene calls are TRBV27 and TRBJ1-1, with unresolved D. Germline V gene sequence: CDR1 MNHEY, CDR2 SMNVEV (reference sequence). Trimming took off 3 bases at V and 4 bases at J, with 6 bases between the two ends. The CDR3 totals 12 residues. The CDR3 spells CASSLKGTEAFF. As DNA, the CDR3 is TGTGCCAGCAGTTTGAAGGGCACTGAAGCTTTCTTT.

The chain couples TRBV27 to TRBJ2-2; no clear D gene. The CDR3 is 12 residues long. The germline V gene has CDR1 MNHEY and CDR2 SMNVEV (reference sequence). Deletions cut 6 bases from V and 9 bases from J, with 11 bases between. The CDR3: CASSPSTWELFF. As DNA, the CDR3 is TGTGCCAGCAGCCCCTCTACATGGGAGCTGTTTTTT.

This chain's CDR3 is CASIVGPGGRETQYF. The CDR3, as DNA: TGCGCCAGCATAGTCGGCCCGGGAGGGCGTGAGACGCAGTATTTT. The V and J genes are TRBV5-1 and TRBJ2-3; TRBD2 aligns across 8 bases. V lost 6 bases to trimming and J lost 9 bases; unmatched junction nucleotides: 15. Germline CDR1 and CDR2: SGHRS and YFSETQ. The CDR3 extends over 15 amino acids.

This chain joins TRBV19 and TRBJ1-5; D perhaps matches TRBD1 (6 bases). The germline CDR1 and CDR2 sequences are LNHDA and SQIVND (reference sequence). There are 12 residues in the CDR3. The V end lost 4 bases, the J end lost 15 bases, and 16 bases lay between the germline ends. Here the CDR3 DNA reads TGTGCCAGTAGTACCGGACGGACAGTTCGGCATTTT. Amino acid sequence: CASSTGRTVRHF.

This clone was picked up one time. The chain joins TRBV7-8 to TRBJ1-2; no definite D call. Per germline, CDR1 SGHVS and CDR2 FQNEAQ. The V and J ends lost 5 bases and 14 bases respectively, with 30 bases between them. The CDR3 has 16 residues. The CDR3: CASSAESFTRRPMATF. The CDR3 DNA reads as TGTGCCAGCAGCGCTGAGTCGTTTACCCGAAGACCTATGGCTACCTTC.

The chain is built from TRBV7-8 and TRBJ2-1, with 7 bases lining up with TRBD1. The germline V gene encodes CDR1 SGHVS and CDR2 FQNEAQ. This CDR3 has 15 amino acids. Trimming took 5 bases from V and 8 from J; bases not matched to a gene: 12. CDR3 DNA: TGTGCCAGCAGCCCTCCCGGGACAGCCCTGCATGAGCAGTTCTTC. This translates into CASSPPGTALHEQFF.

The chain combines TRBV6-5 with TRBJ2-1; possibly TRBD2 for D (5 bases). The CDR3 contains 15 residues. The V end was cut by 4 bases, the J end by 0 bases, with 10 bases between. Germline V lookup: CDR1 MNHEY, CDR2 SVGAGI. CDR3 amino acids: CASSFLAFSYNEQFF. CDR3 coding DNA: TGTGCCAGCAGTTTTTTAGCGTTCTCCTACAATGAGCAGTTCTTC.

This chain joins TRBV30 and TRBJ2-7; 7 positions match TRBD2. The CDR3 length is 11 residues. Trimming cost V 6 bases and J 7 bases; bases outside gene matches: 6. In germline, CDR1 is GTSNPN, CDR2 SVGIG (reference sequence). DNA for the CDR3: TGTGCCTGCGGACTAGGGGTTGAGCAGTACTTC. Protein sequence: CACGLGVEQYF.

The V gene is TRBV6-1, the J gene TRBJ2-7, with no clear D. Germline CDR1 reads MNHNS; CDR2 reads SASEGT. This CDR3 has 11 residues. V shed 7 bases and J shed 0 bases, with 4 bases lying between them. CDR3 protein: CASIGSYEQYF. In DNA form, the CDR3 reads TGTGCCAGCATAGGCTCCTACGAGCAGTACTTC.

The V gene is TRBV25-1, the J gene TRBJ2-1, with 7 bases fitting TRBD1. The CDR3 has 14 residues. The germline CDR1 and CDR2 sequences are MGHDK and SYGVNS. V trimming: 8 bases; J trimming: 0 bases; junction bases outside the gene matches: 4. CDR3 nucleotides: TGTGCCAGCGGCCGGGACAGCTCCTACAATGAGCAGTTCTTC. It translates to CASGRDSSYNEQFF.

The gene calls are TRBV6-1 and TRBJ1-1, with a tentative D call TRBD1 (5 bases). Trimming left V 7 bases short and J 6 bases short, with 18 bases between. The germline V gene has CDR1 MNHNS and CDR2 SASEGT. The CDR3 is 14 amino acids. CDR3 protein: CASTLGDALPEAFF. The CDR3 coding sequence is TGTGCCAGCACCCTGGGGGACGCATTGCCTGAAGCTTTCTTT.

The chain has TRBV14 and TRBJ2-7; no clear D gene. V was shortened by 5 bases and J by 5 bases, with 16 bases between the two germline ends. CDR1 and CDR2 from the germline V gene are SGHDN and FVKESK. The CDR3 has 14 residues. The chain's CDR3 is CASSVIRAPDEQYF. The CDR3 coding sequence is TGTGCCAGCAGCGTGATTCGGGCCCCTGACGAGCAGTACTTC.